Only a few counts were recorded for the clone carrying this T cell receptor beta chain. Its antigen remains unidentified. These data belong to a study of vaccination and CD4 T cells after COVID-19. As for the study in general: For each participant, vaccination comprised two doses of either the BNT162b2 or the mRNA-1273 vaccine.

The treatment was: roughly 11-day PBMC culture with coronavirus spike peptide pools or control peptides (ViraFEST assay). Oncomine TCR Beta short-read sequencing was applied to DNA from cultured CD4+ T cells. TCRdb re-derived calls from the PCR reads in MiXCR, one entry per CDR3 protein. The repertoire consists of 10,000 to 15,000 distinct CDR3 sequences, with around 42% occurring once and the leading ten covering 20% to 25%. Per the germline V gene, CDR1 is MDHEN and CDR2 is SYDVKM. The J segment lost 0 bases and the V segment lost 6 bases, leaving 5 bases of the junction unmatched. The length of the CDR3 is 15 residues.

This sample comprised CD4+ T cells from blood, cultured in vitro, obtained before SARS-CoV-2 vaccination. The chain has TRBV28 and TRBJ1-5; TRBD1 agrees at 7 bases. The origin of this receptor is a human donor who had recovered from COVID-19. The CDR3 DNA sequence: TGTGCCAGCAGAAAGCAGGGGGATAGCAATCAGCCCCAGCATTTT. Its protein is CASRKQGDSNQPQHF.